This is a list of T cell receptor beta chains from one sample in a study of B cell selection in AIRE deficiency. Profiled with immunoSEQ multiplex PCR; TCRdb holds only in-frame clones, not every one. In the table there are around 26,000 clones, approximately 92% of which are singletons. The sequenced material came from CD4+CD25+ Tregs sorted from PBMCs. These receptors were taken from a human donor in good health. CDR3s include the opening cysteine and the closing phenylalanine or tryptophan. Each record gives: J gene, CDR3 length, clone size, V gene, D gene, CDR3 DNA, CDR3 protein. D genes are given only for firm matches. Clone sizes are given selectively: once, few, many, or a class where the clone is expanded.

j_gene: TRBJ2-1; len: 20; abundance: -; v_gene: TRBV19; d_gene: TRBD2; CDR3nt: TGTGCCAGTAGTGCTCCCAACCTTAGCGGGGGGGCGAGCTCCTACAATGAGCAGTTCTTC; CDR3aa: CASSAPNLSGGASSYNEQFF
j_gene: TRBJ1-6; len: 15; abundance: few; v_gene: TRBV6-5; d_gene: TRBD1; CDR3nt: TGTGCCAGCAGTTACGGGACAGGACCTATGGCACCCCTCCACTTT; CDR3aa: CASSYGTGPMAPLHF
j_gene: TRBJ1-2; len: 12; abundance: -; v_gene: TRBV29-1; d_gene: -; CDR3nt: TGCAGCGTTGAGTCAGGGTTCGTCGGCTACACCTTC; CDR3aa: CSVESGFVGYTF
j_gene: TRBJ2-1; len: 14; abundance: -; v_gene: TRBV5-4; d_gene: -; CDR3nt: TGTGCCAGCAGCGACGGGACGGCTCTAGGTGAGCAGTTCTTC; CDR3aa: CASSDGTALGEQFF
j_gene: TRBJ1-3; len: 15; abundance: once; v_gene: TRBV27; d_gene: -; CDR3nt: TGTGCCAGCAGTTTAGGACCCCTGCCTGGAAACACCATATATTTT; CDR3aa: CASSLGPLPGNTIYF
j_gene: TRBJ2-7; len: 14; abundance: -; v_gene: TRBV7-7; d_gene: TRBD2; CDR3nt: TGTGCCAGCAGCGAGCTAGCGGGGGGGCGCGAGCAGTACTTC; CDR3aa: CASSELAGGREQYF
j_gene: TRBJ1-5; len: 16; abundance: -; v_gene: TRBV28; d_gene: TRBD1; CDR3nt: TGTGCCAGCAGTTTATGGGGACAGTTTAGCAATCAGCCCCAGCATTTT; CDR3aa: CASSLWGQFSNQPQHF
j_gene: TRBJ2-1; len: 17; abundance: -; v_gene: TRBV18; d_gene: TRBD2; CDR3nt: TGTGCCAGCTCACCACCGGGACTAGCGGGGGGGATGGGTGAGCAGTTCTTC; CDR3aa: CASSPPGLAGGMGEQFF
j_gene: TRBJ2-2; len: 13; abundance: -; v_gene: TRBV30; d_gene: -; CDR3nt: -; CDR3aa: CAWSVRRAGELFF
j_gene: TRBJ1-2; len: 14; abundance: -; v_gene: TRBV7-2; d_gene: TRBD1; CDR3nt: TGTGCCAGCAGCCCAAGACAGGGTTCCTATGGCTACACCTTC; CDR3aa: CASSPRQGSYGYTF
j_gene: TRBJ1-2; len: 13; abundance: -; v_gene: TRBV6-5; d_gene: -; CDR3nt: TGTGCCAGCAGTTACTGGTCCGATTATGGCTACACCTTC; CDR3aa: CASSYWSDYGYTF
j_gene: TRBJ2-1; len: 16; abundance: -; v_gene: TRBV18; d_gene: TRBD1; CDR3nt: TGTGCCAGCTCACGACCCCGGGACAGAGTGGCCAATGAGCAGTTCTTC; CDR3aa: CASSRPRDRVANEQFF
j_gene: TRBJ1-1; len: 17; abundance: -; v_gene: TRBV19; d_gene: -; CDR3nt: TGTGCCAGTAGATCCCGAATGGGGTTCCGGCAGAACACTGAAGCTTTCTTT; CDR3aa: CASRSRMGFRQNTEAFF
j_gene: TRBJ1-4; len: 12; abundance: -; v_gene: TRBV15; d_gene: -; CDR3nt: TGTGCCACCAGCAGAGTAGCGGAGAAACTGTTTTTT; CDR3aa: CATSRVAEKLFF
j_gene: TRBJ2-5; len: 13; abundance: -; v_gene: TRBV2; d_gene: -; CDR3nt: TGTGCCAGCACGACCAACACAGAAGAGACCCAGTACTTC; CDR3aa: CASTTNTEETQYF
j_gene: TRBJ1-2; len: 13; abundance: -; v_gene: TRBV19; d_gene: TRBD1; CDR3nt: TGTGCCAGTAGACAAGACAGGGCGGGCGGCTACACCTTC; CDR3aa: CASRQDRAGGYTF
j_gene: TRBJ1-5; len: 14; abundance: -; v_gene: TRBV2; d_gene: -; CDR3nt: TGTGCCAGCATAGGGCAAAATAGCAATCAGCCCCAGCATTTT; CDR3aa: CASIGQNSNQPQHF
j_gene: TRBJ2-7; len: 17; abundance: -; v_gene: TRBV7-8; d_gene: -; CDR3nt: TGTGCCAGCAGCTTAGCGCGGCAGACACTAATTTCCTACGAGCAGTACTTC; CDR3aa: CASSLARQTLISYEQYF
j_gene: TRBJ2-1; len: 14; abundance: -; v_gene: TRBV5-1; d_gene: TRBD1; CDR3nt: TGCGCCAGCAGATACAGGGGCCCCTACAATGAGCAGTTCTTC; CDR3aa: CASRYRGPYNEQFF
j_gene: TRBJ2-7; len: 16; abundance: once; v_gene: TRBV9; d_gene: -; CDR3nt: TGTGCCAGCGGCAAGAGAGGGGGAAGGAAGTTGAGCGAGCAGTACTTC; CDR3aa: CASGKRGGRKLSEQYF
j_gene: TRBJ2-2; len: 16; abundance: -; v_gene: TRBV18; d_gene: TRBD2; CDR3nt: TGTGCCAGCTCACCGACTCGGGGGGCGAACACCGGGGAGCTGTTTTTT; CDR3aa: CASSPTRGANTGELFF
j_gene: TRBJ1-1; len: 13; abundance: -; v_gene: TRBV6-1; d_gene: -; CDR3nt: TGTGCCAGCAGTTCCCGGGTTAACACTGAAGCTTTCTTT; CDR3aa: CASSSRVNTEAFF
j_gene: TRBJ1-4; len: 15; abundance: -; v_gene: TRBV4-1; d_gene: -; CDR3nt: TGCACCAGCAGCCAAGAGGCAGCAACTAATGAAAAACTGTTTTTT; CDR3aa: CTSSQEAATNEKLFF
j_gene: TRBJ2-5; len: 13; abundance: -; v_gene: TRBV7-2; d_gene: -; CDR3nt: TGTGCCAGCAGCGTCACTAGGATGGAGACCCAGTACTTC; CDR3aa: CASSVTRMETQYF
j_gene: TRBJ1-1; len: 14; abundance: -; v_gene: TRBV7-2; d_gene: -; CDR3nt: TGTGCCAGCAGCCACCAGGGGTTGAACACTGAAGCTTTCTTT; CDR3aa: CASSHQGLNTEAFF
j_gene: TRBJ2-7; len: 15; abundance: -; v_gene: TRBV5-5; d_gene: TRBD2; CDR3nt: TGTGCCAGCAGCTTTATCGGGAGGGCTTCCTACGAGCAGTACTTC; CDR3aa: CASSFIGRASYEQYF
j_gene: TRBJ1-1; len: 13; abundance: medium-sized; v_gene: TRBV6-5; d_gene: TRBD1; CDR3nt: TGTGCCAGCAGACCCGGGACAGTCACTGAAGCTTTCTTT; CDR3aa: CASRPGTVTEAFF
j_gene: TRBJ1-1; len: 15; abundance: -; v_gene: TRBV7-2; d_gene: -; CDR3nt: TGTGCCAGCAGCTTACGGGCCGTGGTGGGGACTGAAGCTTTCTTT; CDR3aa: CASSLRAVVGTEAFF
j_gene: TRBJ2-3; len: 14; abundance: once; v_gene: TRBV5-4; d_gene: -; CDR3nt: TGTGCCACCAAACAGGGTGGGAGCACAGATACGCAGTATTTT; CDR3aa: CATKQGGSTDTQYF
j_gene: TRBJ1-1; len: 13; abundance: few; v_gene: TRBV4-3; d_gene: -; CDR3nt: TGCGCCAGCAGCCAAGAAGGGGACACTGAAGCTTTCTTT; CDR3aa: CASSQEGDTEAFF
j_gene: TRBJ2-1; len: 14; abundance: -; v_gene: TRBV7-8; d_gene: -; CDR3nt: TGTGCCAGCAGCTTAGTTGGTCGGGGGTATGAGCAGTTCTTC; CDR3aa: CASSLVGRGYEQFF
j_gene: TRBJ2-2; len: 15; abundance: once; v_gene: TRBV25-1; d_gene: TRBD2; CDR3nt: TGTGCCAGCAGTGTAGCGGGGGGTCCCACCGGGGAGCTGTTTTTT; CDR3aa: CASSVAGGPTGELFF
j_gene: TRBJ2-3; len: 17; abundance: once; v_gene: TRBV11-2; d_gene: TRBD2; CDR3nt: TGTGCCAGCAGCAAGGGGGCTAGCGGGGGCGGCACAGATACGCAGTATTTT; CDR3aa: CASSKGASGGGTDTQYF
j_gene: TRBJ2-3; len: 13; abundance: -; v_gene: TRBV9; d_gene: -; CDR3nt: TGTGCCAGCAGCTCCCAAGAGGCAGATACGCAGTATTTT; CDR3aa: CASSSQEADTQYF
j_gene: TRBJ2-5; len: 13; abundance: -; v_gene: TRBV9; d_gene: -; CDR3nt: TGTGCCAGCAGCGTAGCCGGCGGCATAACCCAGTACTTC; CDR3aa: CASSVAGGITQYF
j_gene: TRBJ2-2; len: 18; abundance: -; v_gene: TRBV5-1; d_gene: TRBD2; CDR3nt: TGCGCCAGCAGCCGAGGACTAGCGGGGGGCACGAACACCGGGGAGCTGTTTTTT; CDR3aa: CASSRGLAGGTNTGELFF
j_gene: TRBJ2-3; len: 22; abundance: -; v_gene: TRBV12-5; d_gene: TRBD2; CDR3nt: TGTGCTAGTGGTTTGTTACGACCAAAGACTAGCGGGGGAGAGACTAGCACAGATACGCAGTATTTT; CDR3aa: CASGLLRPKTSGGETSTDTQYF
j_gene: TRBJ2-2; len: 16; abundance: once; v_gene: TRBV5-8; d_gene: TRBD2; CDR3nt: TGTGCCAGCAGCTTGGTACGGGGGGTGAACACCGGGGAGCTGTTTTTT; CDR3aa: CASSLVRGVNTGELFF
j_gene: TRBJ2-3; len: 15; abundance: -; v_gene: TRBV7-3; d_gene: -; CDR3nt: TGTGCCAGCAGCTTAGCGGGGCTTAGCACAGATACGCAGTATTTT; CDR3aa: CASSLAGLSTDTQYF
j_gene: TRBJ1-2; len: 12; abundance: few; v_gene: TRBV10-2; d_gene: -; CDR3nt: TGCGCCAGCACACAGGGAGAAGGTGGCTACACCTTC; CDR3aa: CASTQGEGGYTF